This TCR beta chain was captured in a study of OX40 agonist ivuxolimab in advanced cancers. Sequencing was performed with immunoSEQ multiplex PCR; in TCRdb, only in-frame clones are kept and a portion is missing. This sample carries 60,000 to 90,000 clones, 88% of them seen once, and the ten largest clones take around 1%. V was cut by 8 bases and J by 0 bases, with 8 bases left in between. This CDR3 is built from 12 residues. Germline V gene sequence: CDR1 MNHEY, CDR2 SVGAGI. This rearrangement joins TRBV6-5 to TRBJ2-7; no definite D call. This clonotype was sampled from an adult with an advanced solid tumor such as melanoma, head and neck, liver or kidney cancer. Sequenced here: CD4+ or CD8+ T cells sorted from blood, sampled in a trial of the OX40 agonist ivuxolimab. The CDR3 region is CASEASSYEQYF. CDR3 nucleotides: TGTGCCAGCGAGGCCAGCTCCTACGAGCAGTACTTC.